Listed here are 30 T cell receptor beta chains from one sample, sequenced in a study of shared clonotypes between healthy human individuals. Naive CD8 populations comprised CD45RO-negative cells positively selected for CCR7, excluding terminally differentiated effector memory CD45RA+ cells. Sequenced by immunoSEQ multiplex PCR; TCRdb stores in-frame clones only, minus some. This table has millions of clones, about 95% appearing once. Sequencing was performed on naive CD8+ T cells sorted from blood. The origin of the receptors is a man aged 18 to 35 in good health.

The chain employs TRBV7-9 and TRBJ2-1, with 9 bases identical to TRBD2. The trim removed 5 bases at V and 4 bases at J, leaving 9 bases unmatched. Germline V gene data show CDR1 as SEHNR and CDR2 as FQNEAQ (reference sequence). This CDR3 region has 16 residues. This chain's CDR3 is CASSHPAGGGYNEQFF. The CDR3 DNA reads TGTGCCAGCAGCCATCCAGCGGGAGGAGGATACAATGAGCAGTTCTTC.

The chain combines TRBV19 with TRBJ1-2, with D maybe TRBD1 (5 bases). Germline loops: CDR1 LNHDA, CDR2 SQIVND (reference sequence). V shed 7 bases and J shed 0 bases, with 18 bases lying between them. CDR3 length: 16 residues. CDR3 loop: CASTGTDYLSNYGYTF. CDR3 nucleotide sequence: TGTGCCAGTACGGGGACGGATTACCTCTCTAACTATGGCTACACCTTC.

The V gene is TRBV7-9, the J gene TRBJ1-4; perhaps TRBD1 as D (5 bases). Germline V gene sequence: CDR1 SEHNR, CDR2 FQNEAQ (reference sequence). V dropped 4 bases and J dropped 0 bases, with 12 bases sitting between them. This CDR3 has 16 residues. The CDR3 sequence is CASSSGRIATNEKLFF. The CDR3 coding sequence is TGTGCCAGCAGCTCGGGACGTATAGCAACTAATGAAAAACTGTTTTTT.

The rearrangement joins TRBV4-1 to TRBJ1-5; TRBD1 is a possible D gene (5 bases). The CDR3 runs 14 residues. Germline CDR1 reads MGHRA; CDR2 reads YSYEKL. The ends were cut back, 1 base at V and 4 bases at J, with 8 bases in the middle. The CDR3 loop is CASSQGWGNQPQHF. CDR3 in DNA: TGCGCCAGCAGCCAAGGTTGGGGGAATCAGCCCCAGCATTTT.

The chain recombines TRBV28 with TRBJ2-1; the D gene is possibly TRBD1 (5 bases). CDR3 length equals 12 residues. Trimming took off 6 bases at V and 10 bases at J, with 13 bases between the two ends. The germline V gene has CDR1 MDHEN and CDR2 SYDVKM. The DNA for the CDR3 is TGTGCCAGCAGCCCCAGGGTACGGGAGCAGTTCTTC. As protein: CASSPRVREQFF.

The chain links TRBV5-7 to TRBJ1-2; D might be TRBD1 (5 bases). TRBV5-7 carries the ORF label, with uncertain function. The CDR3 is 12 residues long. Trimming shortened V by 5 bases and J by 5 bases, and 10 bases separated the two germline ends. CDR3 sequence (DNA): TGTGCCAGCAGGGACACCGAGTATGGCTACACCTTC. This codes for CASRDTEYGYTF.

This rearrangement joins TRBV10-1 to TRBJ2-7, with TRBD1 identical over 7 bases. V lost 6 bases to trimming and J lost 5 bases; unmatched junction nucleotides: 10. Germline V gene sequence: CDR1 WNHNN, CDR2 SYGVQD (reference sequence). The length of the CDR3 is 14 residues. This chain's CDR3 is CASRATRDSHEQYF. CDR3 DNA sequence: TGCGCCAGCAGGGCCACGAGGGACAGCCACGAGCAGTACTTC.

The chain carries TRBV11-2 and TRBJ2-1, with D possibly matching TRBD1 (6 bases). The V and J ends lost 0 bases and 7 bases respectively, with 16 bases between them. Germline V lookup: CDR1 SGHAT, CDR2 FQNNGV. The CDR3 totals 16 residues. In DNA form, the CDR3 reads TGTGCCAGCAGCTTAGATCTTGAGGGGGTCGGGAATGAGCAGTTCTTC. It yields the protein CASSLDLEGVGNEQFF. The variable domain in full, with the rest retrieved from reference TRBV11-2 and TRBJ2-1, is EAGVAQSPRYKIIEKRQSVAFWCNPISGHATLYWYQQILGQGPKLLIQFQNNGVVDDSQLPKDRFSAERLKGVDSTLKIQPAKLEDSAVYLCASSLDLEGVGNEQFFGPGTRLTVL.

This clone was seen more than once but under ten times. No DNA is shown, since the ends of the CDR3 on it are uncertain; the CDR3 is the one TCRdb lists. The chain joins TRBV5-3 to TRBJ2-5; the listed D gene, TRBD1, was not tested against the DNA. TRBV5-3 is classed as an ORF, of uncertain function. Counting both end residues, the CDR3 totals 11 amino acids. This CDR3 reads CANPWGTGSYF.

With respect to this clone: Within the sample, other DNA sequences also encode this same CDR3. V is TRBV2 and J is TRBJ2-2; possible D gene TRBD2, 5 bases. V was shortened by 3 bases and J by 1 base, with 6 bases between the two germline ends. In germline, CDR1 is SNHLY, CDR2 FYNNEI. The CDR3 length is 14 residues. The CDR3 is CASSDSGNTGELFF. CDR3 coding DNA: TGTGCCAGCAGTGACAGCGGGAACACCGGGGAGCTGTTTTTT.

This clone was detected once. The genes are TRBV7-9 and TRBJ2-7; possible D gene TRBD2, 6 bases. Germline CDR1 is SEHNR and CDR2 is FQNEAQ (reference sequence). The CDR3 loop spans 14 amino acids. V lost 7 bases to trimming and J lost 2 bases, with 15 bases between them. CDR3 sequence reads: CASTKRDSPYEQYF. The CDR3 nucleotides read TGTGCCAGCACCAAACGGGACTCACCCTACGAGCAGTACTTC.

V is TRBV21-1 and J is TRBJ2-5; the table's D call of TRBD2 was not tested on the DNA. TRBV21-1 is termed a pseudogene. The CDR3 contains 14 residues. The CDR3 sequence is CASSPRSMMETQYF. CDR3 in DNA: TGTGCCAGCAGCCCAAGGAGTATGATGGAGACCCAGTACTTC.

Concerning this clone: This sample includes further DNA sequences coding for the same CDR3. The V and J genes are TRBV7-9 and TRBJ2-7, with no clear D. CDR1 and CDR2 (germline): SEHNR, FQNEAQ (reference sequence). V lost 5 bases and J 3 bases, leaving 5 bases between the germline ends. The CDR3 covers 11 residues. CDR3 residues: CASSAVYEQYF. The CDR3 DNA reads as TGTGCCAGCAGCGCAGTCTACGAGCAGTACTTC.

CDR3 sequence (DNA): TGTGCCAGCAGTTTATCAGCAGGGGGCGACGAGCAGTACTTC. It is translated as CASSLSAGGDEQYF. This chain joins TRBV28 and TRBJ2-7; 8 nucleotides line up with TRBD1. The ends lost 1 base at V and 5 bases at J; junction bases unmatched: 4. This CDR3 spans 14 amino acids. Looked up from germline, CDR1 is MDHEN and CDR2 is SYDVKM.

In this sample, this clone turned up a few times. The V call is TRBV6-5, the J call TRBJ2-3; 14 nucleotides match TRBD2. With V trimmed by 6 bases and J by 6 bases, 5 bases remained unmatched. The CDR3 consists of 15 residues. Germline assignment: CDR1 MNHEY and CDR2 SVGAGI. CDR3 nucleotides: TGTGCCAGCAGCCGCGGACTAGCGGGAGGCGATACGCAGTATTTT. Protein: CASSRGLAGGDTQYF.

The V call is TRBV19, the J call TRBJ2-2; 7 nucleotides line up with TRBD1. Germline CDR1 is LNHDA and CDR2 is SQIVND (reference sequence). The CDR3 sequence is 16 residues long. Trimming took 4 bases from V and 2 from J; bases not matched to a gene: 7. CDR3 coding DNA: TGTGCCAGTAGTACCTACCGGGACAGCAACACCGGGGAGCTGTTTTTT. It yields the protein CASSTYRDSNTGELFF. Using reference TRBV19 and TRBJ2-2 for the parts outside the CDR3, the full variable domain is DGGITQSPKYLFRKEGQNVTLSCEQNLNHDAMYWYRQDPGQGLRLIYYSQIVNDFQKGDIAEGYSVSREKKESFPLTVTSAQKNPTAFYLCASSTYRDSNTGELFFGEGSRLTVL.

This clone was counted a single time. The V and J genes are TRBV7-9 and TRBJ1-2, with 11 bases lining up with TRBD1. Germline trimming cut 10 bases from V and 2 bases from J; bases unmatched to any gene: 6. Per germline, CDR1 SEHNR and CDR2 FQNEAQ (reference sequence). The CDR3 length is 14 residues. CDR3 DNA: TGTGCCACCGCGGGACAGGGGGTGAACTATGGCTACACCTTC. Its protein is CATAGQGVNYGYTF.

The gene calls are TRBV10-1 and TRBJ2-5; TRBD2 aligns across 7 bases. This CDR3 has 15 amino acids. The germline gives CDR1 WNHNN, CDR2 SYGVQD (reference sequence). Trimming removed 0 bases from V and 7 bases from J; junction bases left unmatched: 8. In nucleotides, the CDR3 is TGCGCCAGCAGTGAGTCTCTAGCGGTGCCCGGGACCCAGTACTTC. This sequence encodes CASSESLAVPGTQYF.

This rearrangement joins TRBV5-4 to TRBJ1-2; D gene uncertain. The CDR3 is 12 amino acids. The V and J ends lost 3 bases and 2 bases respectively, with 5 bases between them. The germline V gene has CDR1 SGHNT and CDR2 YYREEE (reference sequence). The CDR3 spells CASSSSNYGYTF. CDR3 sequence (DNA): TGTGCCAGCAGCTCATCCAACTATGGCTACACCTTC.

As regards this clone: Other DNA variants within this sample encode the same CDR3. V is TRBV6-6 and J is TRBJ1-1, with TRBD1 as a possible D gene (6 bases). The germline CDR1 and CDR2 sequences are MNHNY and SVGAGI (reference sequence). V lost 4 bases and J 8 bases, leaving 8 bases between the germline ends. The CDR3 consists of 11 residues. The CDR3 loop is CASSFGTEAFF. As DNA, the CDR3 is TGTGCCAGCAGTTTCGGGACAGAAGCTTTCTTT.

V gene TRBV2 combines with J gene TRBJ2-3; D not resolved. Looked up from germline, CDR1 is SNHLY and CDR2 is FYNNEI. The CDR3 extends over 18 amino acids. V gave up 10 bases and J gave up 0 bases, with 26 bases separating them. The chain's CDR3 is CAKEGFSPPEKSTDTQYF. The DNA for the CDR3 is TGTGCCAAAGAAGGCTTCTCCCCACCAGAGAAGAGCACAGATACGCAGTATTTT.

Of note for this clone: The sample holds other DNA sequences that translate to the same CDR3. The chain couples TRBV27 to TRBJ2-7, with TRBD2 matching 11 bases. The junction had 4 bases not matched to a gene; V was cut back by 6 bases and J by 6 bases. This CDR3 spans 13 amino acids. In germline, CDR1 is MNHEY, CDR2 SMNVEV (reference sequence). The CDR3 loop reads CASSLAGGFEQYF. CDR3 in DNA: TGTGCCAGCAGCCTAGCGGGAGGATTCGAGCAGTACTTC.

Of note for this clone: The sample carries other DNA sequences with the same CDR3. The chain couples TRBV28 to TRBJ1-4; D is undetermined. This CDR3 is 12 amino acids long. V shed 3 bases and J shed 4 bases, with 3 bases lying between them. Per the germline V gene, CDR1 is MDHEN and CDR2 is SYDVKM. CDR3 sequence: CASSFGNEKLFF. DNA of the CDR3: TGTGCCAGCAGTTTCGGTAATGAAAAACTGTTTTTT.

V usage is TRBV9 and J usage is TRBJ2-3, with D perhaps TRBD1 (5 bases). The ends were cut back, 4 bases at V and 2 bases at J, with 17 bases in the middle. Germline CDR1 is SGDLS and CDR2 is YYNGEE. This CDR3 is built from 16 residues. CDR3 coding DNA: TGTGCCAGCAGCTCAGGGTTTTGGGCCTCCACAGATACGCAGTATTTT. It specifies CASSSGFWASTDTQYF.

The gene calls are TRBV5-1 and TRBJ2-2; D perhaps matches TRBD2 (5 bases). CDR3 size: 15 residues. CDR1 and CDR2 from the germline V gene are SGHRS and YFSETQ. Trimming took 3 bases from V and 6 from J, leaving 15 bases between them. CDR3 DNA: TGCGCCAGCAGCTGGCGGGCCCTCCCATCCGGGGAGCTGTTTTTT. The encoded protein is CASSWRALPSGELFF.

The chain employs TRBV4-3 and TRBJ2-3; D unclear. CDR1 and CDR2 (germline): LGHNA, YSLEER. The CDR3 contains 14 residues. The V gene lost 0 bases and the J gene lost 13 bases, with 17 bases spanning the gap. CDR3: CASSQDRSIDVEYF. The CDR3 bases are TGCGCCAGCAGCCAAGATAGGTCGATAGACGTTGAGTATTTT.

The V and J genes are TRBV7-9 and TRBJ1-5; D is undetermined. The CDR3 covers 13 residues. V was clipped by 5 bases and J by 1 base, with 6 bases between them. Germline V gene lookup returns CDR1 SEHNR and CDR2 FQNEAQ (reference sequence). This CDR3 is CASSGRSNQPQHF. In nucleotides, the CDR3 is TGTGCCAGCAGCGGACGGAGCAATCAGCCCCAGCATTTT.

This rearrangement joins TRBV7-9 to TRBJ2-1, with 8 bases lining up with TRBD2. The trim removed 5 bases at V and 5 bases at J, leaving 8 bases unmatched. The CDR3 contains 15 residues. The germline V gene encodes CDR1 SEHNR and CDR2 FQNEAQ (reference sequence). The CDR3 here is CASSPTAGGNNEQFF. The CDR3 region has the DNA TGTGCCAGCAGCCCGACTGCGGGGGGTAACAATGAGCAGTTCTTC.

Regarding this clone: One end of the junction fails to match germline, which may point to a read error. The chain couples TRBV5-6 to TRBJ2-1, with TRBD2 as a possible D gene (6 bases). This CDR3 region has 15 residues. CDR1 is SGHDT and CDR2 is YYEEEE in the germline V gene. The CDR3 loop is CASSLGGWGFHEQFF. The CDR3, as DNA: TGTGCCAGCAGTTTGGGAGGTTGGGGCTTCCATGAGCAGTTCTTC. Full variable domain (missing parts from reference TRBV5-6 and TRBJ2-1): DAGVTQSPTHLIKTRGQQVTLRCSPKSGHDTVSWYQQALGQGPQFIFQYYEEEERQRGNFPDRFSGHQFPNYSSELNVNALLLGDSALYLCASSLGGWGFHEQFFGPGTRLTVL.

V and J are TRBV15 and TRBJ1-1, with D perhaps matching TRBD1 (5 bases). CDR1 is LNHNV, CDR2 YYDKDF, per germline (reference sequence). The CDR3 is made up of 14 amino acids. V was shortened by 0 bases and J by 4 bases, with 9 bases between the two germline ends. CDR3 protein: CATSRDFGATEAFF. CDR3 sequence (DNA): TGTGCCACCAGCAGAGATTTCGGGGCCACTGAAGCTTTCTTT.